This TCR beta chain was recovered during a study of OX40 agonist ivuxolimab in advanced cancers. This CDR3 has 15 amino acids. The V segment lost 0 bases and the J segment 4 bases; nucleotides outside the gene matches: 2. Germline CDR1 KGHSH, CDR2 LQKENI. This clone was observed a single time. Generated by immunoSEQ multiplex PCR, the TCRdb table keeps only in-frame clones and is missing some. The sample includes 28,000 or so clones, roughly 84% of them seen just once. Specimen: CD4+ or CD8+ T cells sorted from blood, collected in a trial of the OX40 agonist ivuxolimab. The origin of this receptor is an adult with an advanced solid tumor such as melanoma, head and neck, liver or kidney cancer. The chain has TRBV18 and TRBJ2-1; TRBD1 matches at 8 bases. The CDR3 bases are TGTGCCAGCTCACCACCCGGACAGGGTTACAATGAGCAGTTCTTC. It codes for CASSPPGQGYNEQFF.